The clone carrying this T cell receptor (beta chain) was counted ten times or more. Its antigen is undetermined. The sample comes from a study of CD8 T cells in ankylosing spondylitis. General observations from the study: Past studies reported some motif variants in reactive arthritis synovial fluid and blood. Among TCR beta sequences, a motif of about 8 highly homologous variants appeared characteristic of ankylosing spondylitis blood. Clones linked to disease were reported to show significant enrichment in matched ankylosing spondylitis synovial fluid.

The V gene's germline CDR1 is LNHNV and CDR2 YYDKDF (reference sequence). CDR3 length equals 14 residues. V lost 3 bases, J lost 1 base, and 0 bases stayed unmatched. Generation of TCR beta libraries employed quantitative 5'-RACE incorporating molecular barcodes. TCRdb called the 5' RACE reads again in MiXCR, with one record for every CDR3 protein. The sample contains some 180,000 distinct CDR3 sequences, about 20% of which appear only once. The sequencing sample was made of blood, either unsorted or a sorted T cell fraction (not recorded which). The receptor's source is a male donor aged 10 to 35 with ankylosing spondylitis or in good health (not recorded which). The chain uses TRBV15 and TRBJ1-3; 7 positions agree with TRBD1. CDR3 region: CATSRTGSGNTIYF. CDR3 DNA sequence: TGTGCCACCAGCAGGACAGGGTCTGGAAACACCATATATTTT.